This TCR beta chain was observed in a study of blood T cell repertoires in COVID-19. As for the study in general: Sources were T cells, B-cell-depleted T cells, or PBMCs; the material itself was cDNA or gDNA.

Trimming stripped 3 bases from V and 0 bases from J, with 11 bases between. This CDR3 is 15 amino acids long. Germline CDR1 and CDR2: SGHVS and FQNEAQ. Per the original data handling: Quantification of nucleated cells was approximated via reference gene primer amplification. TCRdb's copy holds only in-frame clones and misses some; the assay was immunoSEQ multiplex PCR. Clone size and V and J calls were adopted from that table, with D and trimming inferred from the DNA. The data contain some 320,000 clones, roughly 90% of them seen just once; the ten biggest clones take up 3.5% to 5%. Ages ranged from about 18 to 89 years, with residence in 24 US areas. Clinical history as reported by participants underpinned cohort assignment.

This sequence originates from a woman under 40 who had been exposed to COVID-19. The J gene is TRBJ1-1, the V gene TRBV7-8, with D perhaps TRBD1 (5 bases). Sequencing input: PBMCs or T cells enriched from blood (not recorded which). The CDR3 sequence is CASSFDRIMNTEAFF. CDR3 bases: TGTGCCAGCAGCTTTGACAGAATCATGAACACTGAAGCTTTCTTT.